Below, 25 T cell receptor beta chains from the same sample are listed, as sequenced in a study of cytotoxic CD8 clonotypes in ibrutinib-treated CLL. Repertoires were generated with immunoSEQ multiplex PCR, while TCRdb's copy carries only in-frame clones and drops some. Counted here are 250,000 to 350,000 clones, around 69% occurring once; the ten biggest clones make up 5.6%. The material sequenced was PBMCs, taken at disease progression, from a patient treated with ibrutinib. The origin of the receptors is a human donor with chronic lymphocytic leukemia.

The chain carries TRBV2 and TRBJ2-7; 11 bases map to TRBD1. The CDR3 is 16 residues long. CDR1 and CDR2 from the germline V gene are SNHLY and FYNNEI. With 2 bases clipped from V and 5 bases from J, the junction kept 8 bases outside the gene matches. DNA of the CDR3: TGTGCCAGCAGTGAACCAGGACAGGGGGCGCGGAACGAGCAGTACTTC. Translation gives CASSEPGQGARNEQYF.

The chain recombines TRBV7-2 with TRBJ2-7; D may be TRBD1 (5 bases). The germline CDR1 and CDR2 sequences are SGHTA and FQGNSA. With 1 base removed from V and 2 bases from J, the gap between germline ends came to 9 bases. The CDR3 is made up of 14 amino acids. Here the CDR3 reads CASSLGQTAYEQYF. The CDR3 DNA is TGTGCCAGCAGCTTAGGCCAGACAGCCTACGAGCAGTACTTC.

This clone was counted a few times. The V and J genes are TRBV6-5 and TRBJ1-1, with TRBD1 as a possible D gene (6 bases). Germline CDR1 reads MNHEY; CDR2 reads SVGAGI. The CDR3 consists of 13 residues. V was cut by 5 bases and J by 1 base, with 8 bases left in between. The CDR3 protein is CASSRQENTEAFF. The CDR3 nucleotides are TGTGCCAGCAGTCGACAGGAGAACACTGAAGCTTTCTTT.

The chain uses TRBV4-3 and TRBJ1-2; no clear D. Germline-derived CDR1 and CDR2 are LGHNA and YSLEER. Between the trimmed V and J ends, which lost 0 bases and 3 bases, there was a span of 2 bases. The CDR3 contains 12 residues. CDR3 sequence (DNA): TGCGCCAGCAGCCAAGACCACTATGGCTACACCTTC. Translating it yields CASSQDHYGYTF.

The J gene is TRBJ2-7, the V gene TRBV18, with D perhaps matching TRBD1 (6 bases). The CDR3 is made up of 16 amino acids. The ends were cut back, 5 bases at V and 3 bases at J, with 20 bases in the middle. Germline-derived CDR1 and CDR2 are KGHSH and LQKENI. CDR3 DNA: TGTGCCAGCTCAGGGATTACAGGGAGTTTTCTCTACGAGCAGTACTTC. Encoded protein: CASSGITGSFLYEQYF. Drawing the rest from reference TRBV18 and TRBJ2-7, the complete variable domain is NAGVMQNPRHLVRRRGQEARLRCSPMKGHSHVYWYRQLPEEGLKFMVYLQKENIIDESGMPKERFSAEFPKEGPSILRIQQVVRGDSAAYFCASSGITGSFLYEQYFGPGTRLTVT.

This chain uses TRBV10-3 with TRBJ2-3; 8 bases agree with TRBD1. V lost 3 bases to trimming and J lost 4 bases; unmatched junction nucleotides: 9. The CDR3 runs to 16 residues. In germline, CDR1 is ENHRY, CDR2 SYGVKD. CDR3 sequence reads: CAISDGQGGVADTQYF. The CDR3, as DNA: TGTGCCATCAGTGACGGACAGGGAGGTGTCGCAGATACGCAGTATTTT.

The chain recombines TRBV11-1 with TRBJ2-3, with D possibly TRBD1 on 6 matching bases. Per the germline V gene, CDR1 is SGHAT and CDR2 is FQDESV (reference sequence). This CDR3 is 15 amino acids long. Trimming pared 8 bases from V and 3 bases from J, leaving 18 bases between. CDR3 DNA sequence: TGTGCCAGCCATGGGGGCAGGATCGGAACAGATACGCAGTATTTT. It translates to CASHGGRIGTDTQYF.

The V and J genes are TRBV5-1 and TRBJ1-4; a weak D match, TRBD1 (6 bases). V shed 0 bases and J shed 6 bases, with 9 bases lying between them. This CDR3 region has 14 residues. CDR1 and CDR2 (germline): SGHRS, YFSETQ. The CDR3 reads CASSLEAGDEKLFF. The CDR3 DNA reads as TGCGCCAGCAGCTTGGAGGCAGGGGATGAAAAACTGTTTTTT. The entire variable domain, with the rest obtained from reference TRBV5-1 and TRBJ1-4, is as follows: KAGVTQTPRYLIKTRGQQVTLSCSPISGHRSVSWYQQTPGQGLQFLFEYFSETQRNKGNFPGRFSGRQFSNSRSEMNVSTLELGDSALYLCASSLEAGDEKLFFGSGTQLSVL.

J is TRBJ1-6 and V is TRBV5-8; 8 bases agree with TRBD1. The CDR3 contains 13 residues. The germline V gene has CDR1 SGHTS and CDR2 YDEGEE. Trimming removed 0 bases from V and 18 bases from J; junction bases left unmatched: 8. The CDR3 sequence is CASSLGAGGVTHF. CDR3 DNA sequence: TGTGCCAGCAGCTTGGGGGCAGGGGGCGTTACCCACTTT. Full variable domain (rest looked up from reference TRBV5-8 and TRBJ1-6): EAGVTQSPTHLIKTRGQQATLRCSPISGHTSVYWYQQALGLGLQFLLWYDEGEERNRGNFPPRFSGRQFPNYSSELNVNALELEDSALYLCASSLGAGGVTHFGNGTRLTVT.

The chain is built from TRBV30 and TRBJ2-7; 8 bases agree with TRBD2. The CDR3 spans 15 residues. The V and J ends lost 1 base and 5 bases, in that order; junction bases with no gene match: 10. Germline assignment: CDR1 GTSNPN and CDR2 SVGIG (reference sequence). The CDR3 region has the DNA TGTGCCTGGAGTGACGGCGGGGCGGGGGGTAACGAGCAGTACTTC. Amino acid sequence: CAWSDGGAGGNEQYF.

This CDR3 reads CASSMRPWDTQYF. CDR3 DNA sequence: TGCGCCAGCAGTATGCGGCCATGGGATACGCAGTATTTT. The chain recombines TRBV10-1 with TRBJ2-3; D gene uncertain. This CDR3 has 13 residues. Germline V gives CDR1 WNHNN, CDR2 SYGVQD (reference sequence). V was shortened by 5 bases and J by 6 bases, with 12 bases between the two germline ends.

The gene calls are TRBV6-4 and TRBJ1-5; TRBD1 matches 9 bases. The length of the CDR3 is 20 residues. Germline V gene data show CDR1 as MRHNA and CDR2 as SNTAGT. V trimming: 6 bases; J trimming: 2 bases; junction bases outside the gene matches: 20. The CDR3: CASRTQGARDVRGCNQPQHF. In DNA form, the CDR3 reads TGTGCCAGCAGGACACAGGGGGCGCGGGATGTCAGGGGGTGCAATCAGCCCCAGCATTTT.

The chain joins TRBV6-5 to TRBJ2-1; 7 bases are a match to TRBD1. The length of the CDR3 is 13 residues. V trimming: 1 base; J trimming: 10 bases; junction bases outside the gene matches: 4. Germline V lookup: CDR1 MNHEY, CDR2 SVGAGI. CDR3 nucleotides: TGTGCCAGCAGTTACTACCGGGACAGCGAGCAGTTCTTC. Translating gives CASSYYRDSEQFF.

In its sample, this clone was seen once. The chain is built from TRBV18 and TRBJ2-5; D remains ambiguous. V dropped 2 bases and J dropped 4 bases, with 8 bases sitting between them. Germline assignment: CDR1 KGHSH and CDR2 LQKENI. This CDR3 comprises 13 residues. CDR3 sequence (DNA): TGTGCCAGCTCACCAGGGATTAGAGAGACCCAGTACTTC. This sequence encodes CASSPGIRETQYF.

J is TRBJ1-4 and V is TRBV20-1; D gene unclear. Germline values: CDR1 DFQATT, CDR2 SNEGSKA (reference sequence). V was trimmed by 5 bases and J by 12 bases, leaving 13 bases between them. The CDR3 loop spans 11 amino acids. The CDR3 region has the DNA TGCAGTGCTCTTACCTTCGAGGAACTGTTTTTT. It codes for CSALTFEELFF.

This sequence joins TRBV29-1 and TRBJ2-2; the D is unclear. The CDR3 contains 13 residues. With 6 bases removed from V and 1 base from J, the gap between germline ends came to 9 bases. The germline V gene has CDR1 SQVTM and CDR2 ANQGSEA. The CDR3 sequence is CSVARGNTGELFF. The CDR3 DNA reads TGCAGCGTCGCCCGTGGGAACACCGGGGAGCTGTTTTTT.

V and J are TRBV7-2 and TRBJ2-1; 8 bases are shared with TRBD1. There are 14 residues in the CDR3. J gave up 4 bases and V 5 bases, and 4 bases lay outside the gene matches. Per germline, CDR1 SGHTA and CDR2 FQGNSA. The CDR3 nucleotides read TGTGCCAGCAGCCTAACAGGGGGGTACAATGAGCAGTTCTTC. Protein product: CASSLTGGYNEQFF. Full variable domain (missing parts from reference TRBV7-2 and TRBJ2-1): GAGVSQSPSNKVTEKGKDVELRCDPISGHTALYWYRQSLGQGLEFLIYFQGNSAPDKSGLPSDRFSAERTGGSVSTLTIQRTQQEDSAVYLCASSLTGGYNEQFFGPGTRLTVL.

The CDR3 DNA sequence: TGTGCCAGCAGCTCACCCAGGGGGCCCTCCTACGAGCAGTACTTC. Amino acid sequence: CASSSPRGPSYEQYF. The V and J genes are TRBV13 and TRBJ2-7; TRBD1 matches 8 bases. J gave up 0 bases and V 4 bases, and 5 bases lay outside the gene matches. The CDR3 has 15 amino acids. Germline V CDR1 and CDR2: PRHDT, FYEKMQ (reference sequence).

The chain joins TRBV10-2 to TRBJ1-6; no reliable D call. Trimming removed 6 bases at V and 7 bases at J, with 13 bases between. The CDR3 has 14 residues. CDR1 is WSHSY and CDR2 is SAAADI in the germline V gene. The DNA of the CDR3 is TGCGCCAGCAGCCCCGGGCGACTCAATTCACCCCTCCACTTT. Its protein is CASSPGRLNSPLHF.

This chain uses TRBV11-3 with TRBJ2-3; 7 nucleotides align to TRBD2. J lost 1 base, V lost 5 bases, and 9 bases had no gene match. This CDR3 is 16 amino acids long. CDR1 SGHNT and CDR2 YENEEA come from the germline V gene. The CDR3 here is CASSTRFGGGTDTQYF. The CDR3 bases are TGTGCCAGCAGCACTCGCTTTGGGGGGGGCACAGATACGCAGTATTTT.

This chain links TRBV20-1 with TRBJ1-4, with D hard to call. CDR1 is DFQATT, CDR2 SNEGSKA, per germline (reference sequence). V lost 2 bases, J lost 8 bases, and 6 bases lay in between. This CDR3 contains 11 residues. In DNA, the CDR3 is TGCAGTGCTAGAATCAGAGAAAAACTGTTTTTT. This translates into CSARIREKLFF.

The chain links TRBV29-1 to TRBJ2-5; D assignment may be TRBD1 or TRBD2 (5 bases each). CDR1 is SQVTM, CDR2 ANQGSEA, per germline. V dropped 3 bases and J dropped 2 bases, with 13 bases sitting between them. The CDR3 totals 14 residues. Here the CDR3 reads CSVEGPGRQETQYF. The CDR3 DNA sequence: TGCAGCGTTGAGGGCCCGGGACGGCAAGAGACCCAGTACTTC.

J is TRBJ2-5 and V is TRBV5-4; weak D call: TRBD1 (6 bases). Trimming removed 5 bases at V and 5 bases at J, with 28 bases between. The CDR3 runs 18 residues. Germline loops: CDR1 SGHNT, CDR2 YYREEE (reference sequence). DNA for the CDR3: TGTGCCAGCAGGCTAACTCATCAGGGACAACTCCCTGGGGAGACCCAGTACTTC. Translated, it gives CASRLTHQGQLPGETQYF.

The chain employs TRBV2 and TRBJ1-1, with D possibly TRBD1 on 6 matching bases. This CDR3 contains 12 residues. CDR1 is SNHLY, CDR2 FYNNEI, per germline. V was pared by 8 bases and J by 7 bases, with 14 bases between. The CDR3: CASPDRPSEAFF. CDR3 nucleotides: TGTGCCAGCCCTGACAGGCCCAGTGAAGCTTTCTTT.

This clone has only a few counts. The genes are TRBV5-4 and TRBJ2-1; D possibly corresponds to TRBD2 (7 bases). The CDR3 runs 14 residues. Looked up from germline, CDR1 is SGHNT and CDR2 is YYREEE (reference sequence). Trimming stripped 4 bases from V and 6 bases from J, with 14 bases between. CDR3 loop: CASSGGGWGNEQFF. In DNA form, the CDR3 reads TGTGCCAGCAGCGGCGGGGGCTGGGGCAATGAGCAGTTCTTC. The full variable domain, in which reference TRBV5-4 and TRBJ2-1 provide the parts outside the CDR3, is ETGVTQSPTHLIKTRGQQVTLRCSSQSGHNTVSWYQQALGQGPQFIFQYYREEENGRGNFPPRFSGLQFPNYSSELNVNALELDDSALYLCASSGGGWGNEQFFGPGTRLTVL.